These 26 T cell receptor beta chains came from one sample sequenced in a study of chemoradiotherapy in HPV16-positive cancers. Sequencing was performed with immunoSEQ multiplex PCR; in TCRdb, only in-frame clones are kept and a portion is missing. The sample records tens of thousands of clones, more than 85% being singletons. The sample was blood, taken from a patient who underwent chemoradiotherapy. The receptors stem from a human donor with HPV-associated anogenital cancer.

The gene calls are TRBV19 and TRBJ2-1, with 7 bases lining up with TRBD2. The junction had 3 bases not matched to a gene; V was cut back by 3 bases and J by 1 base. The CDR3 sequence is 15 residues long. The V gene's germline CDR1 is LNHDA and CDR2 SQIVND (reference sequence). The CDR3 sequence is CASSIRGESYNEQFF. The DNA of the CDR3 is TGTGCCAGTAGTATCCGGGGGGAATCCTACAATGAGCAGTTCTTC.

CDR3: CASSQGFGNEKLFF. The CDR3, as DNA: TGTGCCAGTAGTCAGGGATTTGGTAATGAAAAACTGTTTTTT. The chain is built from TRBV19 and TRBJ1-4, with D perhaps matching TRBD1 (5 bases). From germline, CDR1 is LNHDA and CDR2 SQIVND (reference sequence). V was trimmed by 5 bases and J by 4 bases, leaving 11 bases between them. The length of the CDR3 is 14 residues.

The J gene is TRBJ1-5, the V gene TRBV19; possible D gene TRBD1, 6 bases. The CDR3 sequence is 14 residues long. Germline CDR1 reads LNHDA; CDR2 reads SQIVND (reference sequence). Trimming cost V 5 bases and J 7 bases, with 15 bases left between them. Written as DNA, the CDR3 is TGTGCCAGTAGTCCCGGGGGGGGGCGGCAGCCCCAGCATTTT. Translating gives CASSPGGGRQPQHF.

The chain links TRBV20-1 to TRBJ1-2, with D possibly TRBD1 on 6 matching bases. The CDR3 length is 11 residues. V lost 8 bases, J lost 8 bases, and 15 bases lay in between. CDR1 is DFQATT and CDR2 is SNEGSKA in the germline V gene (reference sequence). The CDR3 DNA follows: TGCAGTACGAACAGGGTGAACGGCTACACCTTC. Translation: CSTNRVNGYTF.

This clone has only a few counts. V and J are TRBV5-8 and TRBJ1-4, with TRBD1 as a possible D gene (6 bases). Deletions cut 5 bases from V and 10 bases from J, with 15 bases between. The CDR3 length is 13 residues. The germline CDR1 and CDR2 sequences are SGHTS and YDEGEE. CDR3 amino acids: CASSKDRLGKLFF. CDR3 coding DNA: TGTGCCAGCAGTAAGGACAGATTAGGAAAACTGTTTTTT.

The CDR3 protein is CASSLTGMNTEAFF. For the CDR3, the DNA is TGCGCCAGCAGCTTGACAGGAATGAACACTGAAGCTTTCTTT. The chain joins TRBV5-1 to TRBJ1-1; D is perhaps TRBD1 (5 bases). This CDR3 comprises 14 residues. V lost 1 base, J lost 0 bases, and 7 bases lay in between. Germline V lookup: CDR1 SGHRS, CDR2 YFSETQ.

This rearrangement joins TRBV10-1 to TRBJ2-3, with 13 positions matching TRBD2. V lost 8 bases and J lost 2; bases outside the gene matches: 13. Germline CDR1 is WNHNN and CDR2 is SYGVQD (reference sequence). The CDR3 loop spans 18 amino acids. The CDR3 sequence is CASATTSGGDGITDTQYF. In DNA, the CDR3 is TGCGCCAGCGCTACTACTAGCGGGGGGGATGGAATCACAGATACGCAGTATTTT.

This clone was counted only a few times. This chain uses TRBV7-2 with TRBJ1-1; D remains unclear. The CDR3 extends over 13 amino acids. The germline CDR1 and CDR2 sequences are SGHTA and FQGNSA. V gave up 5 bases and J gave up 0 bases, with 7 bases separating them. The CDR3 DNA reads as TGTGCCAGCAGCCCGATATTGAACACTGAAGCTTTCTTT. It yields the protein CASSPILNTEAFF.

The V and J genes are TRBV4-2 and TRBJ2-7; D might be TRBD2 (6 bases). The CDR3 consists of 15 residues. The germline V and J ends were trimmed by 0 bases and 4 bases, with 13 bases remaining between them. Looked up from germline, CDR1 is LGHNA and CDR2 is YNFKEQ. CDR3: CASSQDHGGRYEQYF. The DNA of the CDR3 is TGTGCCAGCAGCCAAGATCACGGGGGAAGATACGAGCAGTACTTC.

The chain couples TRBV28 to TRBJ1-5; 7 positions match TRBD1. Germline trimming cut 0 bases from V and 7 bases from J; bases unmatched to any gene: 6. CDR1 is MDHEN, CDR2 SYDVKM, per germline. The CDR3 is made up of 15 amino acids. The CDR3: CASSLWEGAEQPQHF. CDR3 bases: TGTGCCAGCAGTTTATGGGAGGGGGCCGAACAGCCCCAGCATTTT.

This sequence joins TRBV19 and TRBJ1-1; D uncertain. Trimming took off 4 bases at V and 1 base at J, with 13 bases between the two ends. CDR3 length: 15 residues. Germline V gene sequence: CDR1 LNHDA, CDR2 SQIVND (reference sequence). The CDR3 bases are TGTGCCAGTAGTACGGGTTACAGTTCGAACACTGAAGCTTTCTTT. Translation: CASSTGYSSNTEAFF.

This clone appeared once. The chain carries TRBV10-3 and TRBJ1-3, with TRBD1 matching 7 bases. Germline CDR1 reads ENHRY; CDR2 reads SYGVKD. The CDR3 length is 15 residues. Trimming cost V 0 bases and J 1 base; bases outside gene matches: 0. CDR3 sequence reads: CAISESDRSGNTIYF. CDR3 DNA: TGTGCCATCAGTGAGTCGGACAGGTCTGGAAACACCATATATTTT.

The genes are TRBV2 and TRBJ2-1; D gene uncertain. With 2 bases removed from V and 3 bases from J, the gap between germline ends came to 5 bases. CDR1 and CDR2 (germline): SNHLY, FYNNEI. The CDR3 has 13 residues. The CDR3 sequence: CASSEWSYNEQFF. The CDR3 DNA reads TGTGCCAGCAGTGAATGGAGCTACAATGAGCAGTTCTTC.

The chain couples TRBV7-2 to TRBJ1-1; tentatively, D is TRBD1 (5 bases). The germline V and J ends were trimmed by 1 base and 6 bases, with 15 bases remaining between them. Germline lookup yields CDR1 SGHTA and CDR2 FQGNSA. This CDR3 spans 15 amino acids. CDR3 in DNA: TGTGCCAGCAGCTTAGGAATGTTCCCGGGGGCTGAAGCTTTCTTT. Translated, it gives CASSLGMFPGAEAFF.

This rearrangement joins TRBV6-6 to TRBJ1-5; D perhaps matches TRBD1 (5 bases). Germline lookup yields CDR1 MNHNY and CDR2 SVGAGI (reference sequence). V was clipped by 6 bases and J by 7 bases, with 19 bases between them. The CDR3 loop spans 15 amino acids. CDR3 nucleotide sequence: TGTGCCAGCAGCGCTATGGAAGACAGTTCCCAGCCCCAGCATTTT. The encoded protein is CASSAMEDSSQPQHF.

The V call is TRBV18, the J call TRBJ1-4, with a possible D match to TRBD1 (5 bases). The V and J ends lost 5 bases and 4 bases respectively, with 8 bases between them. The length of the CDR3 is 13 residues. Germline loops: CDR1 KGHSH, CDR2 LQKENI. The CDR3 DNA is TGTGCCAGCTCATATGACAGTAATGAAAAACTGTTTTTT. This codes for CASSYDSNEKLFF.

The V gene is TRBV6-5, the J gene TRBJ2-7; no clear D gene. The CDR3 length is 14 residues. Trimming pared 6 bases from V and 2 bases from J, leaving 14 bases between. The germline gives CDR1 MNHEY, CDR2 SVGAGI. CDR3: CASSSRPGAYEQYF. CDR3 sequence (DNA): TGTGCCAGCAGCTCTAGACCCGGAGCCTACGAGCAGTACTTC.

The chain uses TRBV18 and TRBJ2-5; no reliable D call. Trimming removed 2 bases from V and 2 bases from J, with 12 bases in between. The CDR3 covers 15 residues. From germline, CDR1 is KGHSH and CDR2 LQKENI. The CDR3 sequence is CASSPGLTAQETQYF. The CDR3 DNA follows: TGTGCCAGCTCACCAGGTCTAACGGCGCAAGAGACCCAGTACTTC.

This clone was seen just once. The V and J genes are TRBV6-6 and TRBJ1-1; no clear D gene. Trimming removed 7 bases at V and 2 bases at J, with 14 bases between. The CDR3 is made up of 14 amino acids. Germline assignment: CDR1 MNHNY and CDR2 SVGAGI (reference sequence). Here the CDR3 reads CASTNQVLNTEAFF. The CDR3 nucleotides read TGTGCCAGCACAAACCAGGTACTCAACACTGAAGCTTTCTTT.

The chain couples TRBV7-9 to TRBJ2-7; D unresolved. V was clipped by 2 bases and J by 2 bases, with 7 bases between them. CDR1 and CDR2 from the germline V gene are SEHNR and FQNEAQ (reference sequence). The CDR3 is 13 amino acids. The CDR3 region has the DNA TGTGCCAGCAGCTTAATAGGACCCTACGAGCAGTACTTC. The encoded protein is CASSLIGPYEQYF.

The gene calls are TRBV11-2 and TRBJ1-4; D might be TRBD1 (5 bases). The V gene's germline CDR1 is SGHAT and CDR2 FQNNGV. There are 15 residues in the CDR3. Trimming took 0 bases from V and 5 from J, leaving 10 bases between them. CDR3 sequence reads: CASSLDGAANEKLFF. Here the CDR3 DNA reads TGTGCCAGCAGCTTAGATGGGGCAGCAAATGAAAAACTGTTTTTT.

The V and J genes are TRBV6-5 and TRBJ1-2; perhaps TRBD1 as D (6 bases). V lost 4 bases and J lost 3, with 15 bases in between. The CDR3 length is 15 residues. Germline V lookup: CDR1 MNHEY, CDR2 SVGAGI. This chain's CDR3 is CASSSTSTGYYGYTF. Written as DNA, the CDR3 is TGTGCCAGCAGTTCGACAAGTACAGGGTACTATGGCTACACCTTC.

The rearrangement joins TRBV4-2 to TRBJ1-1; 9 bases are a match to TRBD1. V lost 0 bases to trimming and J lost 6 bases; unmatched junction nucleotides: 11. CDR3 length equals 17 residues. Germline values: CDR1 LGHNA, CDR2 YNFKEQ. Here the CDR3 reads CASSQDIRWDRDPEAFF. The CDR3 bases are TGTGCCAGCAGCCAAGACATTCGGTGGGACAGGGATCCTGAAGCTTTCTTT.

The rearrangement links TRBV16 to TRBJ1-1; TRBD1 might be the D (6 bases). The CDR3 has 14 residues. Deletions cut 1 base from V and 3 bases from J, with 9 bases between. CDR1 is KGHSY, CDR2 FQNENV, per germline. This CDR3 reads CASSQYRDYTEAFF. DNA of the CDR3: TGTGCCAGCAGCCAATACAGGGACTACACTGAAGCTTTCTTT.

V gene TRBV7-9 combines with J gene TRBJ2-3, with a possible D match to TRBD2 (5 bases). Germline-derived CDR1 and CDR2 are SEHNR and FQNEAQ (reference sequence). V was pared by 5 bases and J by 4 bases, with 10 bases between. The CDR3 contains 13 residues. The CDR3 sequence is CASSPKAADTQYF. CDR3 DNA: TGTGCCAGCAGCCCGAAAGCGGCAGATACGCAGTATTTT.

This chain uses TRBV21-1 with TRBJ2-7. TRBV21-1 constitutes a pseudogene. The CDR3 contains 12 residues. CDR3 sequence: CASSNRDYEQYF. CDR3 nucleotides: TGTGCCAGCAGCAATAGGGATTACGAGCAGTACTTC.